The 8 T cell receptor beta chains in this list originate from one sample, sequenced in a study of monozygotic twins with cystic fibrosis. Profiling relied on immunoSEQ multiplex PCR, and the TCRdb table lists in-frame clones only, not all of them. The sample lists 20,000 to 25,000 clones, 97% occurring once. The sample was blood. The receptors were gathered from a girl aged 10 to 17 with cystic fibrosis.

The chain employs TRBV5-1 and TRBJ1-2; 8 positions agree with TRBD1. The CDR3 has 16 amino acids. V lost 4 bases to trimming and J lost 8 bases; unmatched junction nucleotides: 16. The germline V gene has CDR1 SGHRS and CDR2 YFSETQ. This CDR3 reads CASSPSKTGDSLGYTF. The CDR3 nucleotides are TGCGCCAGCAGCCCCTCTAAGACAGGGGATTCTTTAGGCTACACCTTC.

The V call is TRBV7-2, the J call TRBJ2-7, with unresolved D. Germline loops: CDR1 SGHTA, CDR2 FQGNSA. The V end was cut by 4 bases, the J end by 3 bases, with 10 bases between. The CDR3 has 13 residues. The CDR3 reads CASSSQRDYEQYF. The DNA of the CDR3 is TGTGCCAGCAGCTCCCAGCGAGACTACGAGCAGTACTTC.

DNA for the CDR3: TGTGCCAGCAGCGTAGAAGGGGTGGTAGCGGGAGGGCACGGAAACATTCAGTACTTC. Translating it yields CASSVEGVVAGGHGNIQYF. J is TRBJ2-4 and V is TRBV9; TRBD2 agrees at 11 bases. Losses at the gene ends were 0 bases for V and 6 bases for J; bases not matched to a gene: 14. The germline gives CDR1 SGDLS, CDR2 YYNGEE. The CDR3 extends over 19 amino acids.

This chain uses TRBV29-1 with TRBJ2-7, with TRBD2 matching 7 bases. V was clipped by 3 bases and J by 5 bases; unmatched bases: 7. The CDR3 contains 13 residues. CDR1 is SQVTM and CDR2 is ANQGSEA in the germline V gene. Written as DNA, the CDR3 is TGCAGCGTTGATACGGGACTATATGACGAGCAGTACTTC. Translating gives CSVDTGLYDEQYF.

The V call is TRBV4-3, the J call TRBJ1-4, with no clear D. Germline values: CDR1 LGHNA, CDR2 YSLEER. Trimming removed 1 base from V and 7 bases from J, with 4 bases in between. The CDR3 runs to 12 residues. The CDR3 is CASSQGGEKLFF. The DNA of the CDR3 is TGCGCCAGCAGCCAAGGGGGTGAAAAACTGTTTTTT.

The V call is TRBV15, the J call TRBJ1-5; D not resolved. From germline, CDR1 is LNHNV and CDR2 YYDKDF (reference sequence). Between the trimmed V and J ends, which lost 0 bases and 7 bases, there was a span of 13 bases. The CDR3 is made up of 15 amino acids. The CDR3, as DNA: TGTGCCACCAGCAGAGAATCTACGGTGTACCAGCCCCAGCATTTT. Translated: CATSRESTVYQPQHF.

V usage is TRBV6-5 and J usage is TRBJ1-2, with a possible D match to TRBD1 (5 bases). Trimming removed 6 bases at V and 7 bases at J, with 12 bases between. From germline, CDR1 is MNHEY and CDR2 SVGAGI. The CDR3 totals 12 residues. The CDR3 DNA sequence: TGTGCCAGCAGCCTCAGCGGGGGTGGCTACACCTTC. Translating gives CASSLSGGGYTF.

The chain recombines TRBV5-6 with TRBJ2-1; D may be TRBD2 (6 bases). Per the germline V gene, CDR1 is SGHDT and CDR2 is YYEEEE. The germline V and J ends were trimmed by 3 bases and 7 bases, with 26 bases remaining between them. The CDR3 contains 18 residues. CDR3 region: CASSWEVGGPSFGNEQFF. DNA for the CDR3: TGTGCCAGCAGCTGGGAGGTTGGCGGCCCCTCCTTTGGGAATGAGCAGTTCTTC.